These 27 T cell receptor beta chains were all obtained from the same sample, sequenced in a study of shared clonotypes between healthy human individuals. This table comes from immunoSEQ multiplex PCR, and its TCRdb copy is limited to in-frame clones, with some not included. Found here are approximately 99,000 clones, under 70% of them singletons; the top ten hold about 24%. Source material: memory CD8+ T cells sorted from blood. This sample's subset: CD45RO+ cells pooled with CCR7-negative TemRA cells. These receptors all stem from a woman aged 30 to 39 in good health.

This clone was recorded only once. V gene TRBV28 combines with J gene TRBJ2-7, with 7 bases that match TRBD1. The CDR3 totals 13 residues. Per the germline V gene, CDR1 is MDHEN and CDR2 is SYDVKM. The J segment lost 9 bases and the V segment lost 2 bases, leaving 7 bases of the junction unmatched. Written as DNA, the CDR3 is TGTGCCAGCAGTTTACTAACAGGGGACGGGCAGTACTTC. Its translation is CASSLLTGDGQYF.

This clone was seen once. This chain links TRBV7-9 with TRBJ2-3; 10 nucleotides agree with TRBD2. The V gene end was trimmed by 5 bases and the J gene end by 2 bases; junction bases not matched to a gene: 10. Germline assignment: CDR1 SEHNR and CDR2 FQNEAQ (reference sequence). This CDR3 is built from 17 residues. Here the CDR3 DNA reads TGTGCCAGCAGCCAAGGACTAGCGGACGTATTCACAGATACGCAGTATTTT. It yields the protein CASSQGLADVFTDTQYF. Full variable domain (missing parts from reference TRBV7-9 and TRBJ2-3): DTGVSQNPRHKITKRGQNVTFRCDPISEHNRLYWYRQTLGQGPEFLTYFQNEAQLEKSRLLSDRFSAERPKGSFSTLEIQRTEQGDSAMYLCASSQGLADVFTDTQYFGPGTRLTVL.

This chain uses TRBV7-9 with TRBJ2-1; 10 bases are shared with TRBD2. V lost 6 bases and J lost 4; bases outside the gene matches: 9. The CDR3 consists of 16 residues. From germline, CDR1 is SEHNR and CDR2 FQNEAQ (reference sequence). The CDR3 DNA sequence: TGTGCCAGCAGTCGAGCGGGAGGGCCGCGTTACAATGAGCAGTTCTTC. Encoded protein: CASSRAGGPRYNEQFF.

CDR3 DNA: TGCGCCAGCAGCAAGGGCCCTAACTATGGCTACACCTTC. This translates into CASSKGPNYGYTF. This sequence joins TRBV5-1 and TRBJ1-2, with D unclear. Germline CDR1 reads SGHRS; CDR2 reads YFSETQ. This CDR3 has 13 residues. The ends were cut back, 4 bases at V and 0 bases at J, with 7 bases in the middle.

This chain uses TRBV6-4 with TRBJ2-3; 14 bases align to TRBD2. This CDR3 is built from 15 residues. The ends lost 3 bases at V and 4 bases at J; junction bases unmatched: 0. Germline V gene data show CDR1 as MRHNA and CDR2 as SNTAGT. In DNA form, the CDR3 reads TGTGCCAGCAGTGAGACTAGCGGGAGGGCAGATACGCAGTATTTT. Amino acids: CASSETSGRADTQYF.

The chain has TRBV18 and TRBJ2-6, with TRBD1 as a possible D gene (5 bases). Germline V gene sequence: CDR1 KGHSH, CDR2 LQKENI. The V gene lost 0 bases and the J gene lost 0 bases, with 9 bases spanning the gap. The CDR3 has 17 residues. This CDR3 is CASSPPGQSSGANVLTF. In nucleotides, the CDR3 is TGTGCCAGCTCACCACCGGGGCAGAGCTCTGGGGCCAACGTCCTGACTTTC.

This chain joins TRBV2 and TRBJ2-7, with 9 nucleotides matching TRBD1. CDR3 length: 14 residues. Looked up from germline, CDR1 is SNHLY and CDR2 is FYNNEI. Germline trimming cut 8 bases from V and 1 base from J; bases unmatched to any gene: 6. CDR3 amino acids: CASQTGTGSYEQYF. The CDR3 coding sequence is TGTGCCAGCCAAACCGGGACAGGGTCCTACGAGCAGTACTTC.

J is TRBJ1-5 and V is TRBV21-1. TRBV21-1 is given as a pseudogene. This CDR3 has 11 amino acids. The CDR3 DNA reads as TGTGCCAGCAGCAGGGGTCAGCCCCAGCATTTT. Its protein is CASSRGQPQHF.

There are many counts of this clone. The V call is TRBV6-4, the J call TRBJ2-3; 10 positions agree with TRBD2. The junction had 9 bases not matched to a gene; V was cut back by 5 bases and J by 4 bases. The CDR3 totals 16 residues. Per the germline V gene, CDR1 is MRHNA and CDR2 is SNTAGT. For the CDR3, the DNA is TGTGCCAGCAGTACTAGCGGGAATAAGGGGGCAGATACGCAGTATTTT. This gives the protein CASSTSGNKGADTQYF.

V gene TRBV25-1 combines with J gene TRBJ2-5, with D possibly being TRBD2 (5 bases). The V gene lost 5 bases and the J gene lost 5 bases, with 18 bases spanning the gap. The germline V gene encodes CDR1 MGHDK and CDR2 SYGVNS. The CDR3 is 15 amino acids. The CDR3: CASSSPVRERETQYF. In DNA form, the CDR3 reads TGTGCCAGCAGTTCCCCCGTGAGGGAGAGGGAGACCCAGTACTTC.

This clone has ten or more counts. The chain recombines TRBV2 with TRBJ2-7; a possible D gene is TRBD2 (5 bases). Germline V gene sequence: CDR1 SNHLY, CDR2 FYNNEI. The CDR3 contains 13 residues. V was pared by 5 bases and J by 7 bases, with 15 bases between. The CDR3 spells CASSSGLLGEQYF. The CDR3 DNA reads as TGTGCCAGCAGTTCCGGACTTCTCGGGGAGCAGTACTTC.

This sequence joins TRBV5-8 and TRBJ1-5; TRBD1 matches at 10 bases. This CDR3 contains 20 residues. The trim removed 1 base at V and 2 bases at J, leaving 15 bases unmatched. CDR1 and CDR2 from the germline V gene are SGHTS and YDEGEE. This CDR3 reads CASSLSTSETGGAGNQPQHF. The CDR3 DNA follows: TGTGCCAGCAGCTTGTCCACAAGCGAGACAGGGGGCGCGGGCAATCAGCCCCAGCATTTT.

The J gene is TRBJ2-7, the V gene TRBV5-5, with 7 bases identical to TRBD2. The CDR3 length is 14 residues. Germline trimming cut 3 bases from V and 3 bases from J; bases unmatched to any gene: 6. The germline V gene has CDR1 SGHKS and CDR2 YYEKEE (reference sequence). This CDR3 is CASSWSGIHYEQYF. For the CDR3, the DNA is TGTGCCAGCAGCTGGAGCGGGATTCACTACGAGCAGTACTTC.

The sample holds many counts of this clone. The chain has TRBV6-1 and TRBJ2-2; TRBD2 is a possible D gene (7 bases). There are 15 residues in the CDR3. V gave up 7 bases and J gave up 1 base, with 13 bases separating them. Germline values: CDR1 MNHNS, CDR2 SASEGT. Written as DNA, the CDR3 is TGTGCCAGCAACGGACTAGGGGGGAACACCGGGGAGCTGTTTTTT. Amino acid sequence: CASNGLGGNTGELFF.

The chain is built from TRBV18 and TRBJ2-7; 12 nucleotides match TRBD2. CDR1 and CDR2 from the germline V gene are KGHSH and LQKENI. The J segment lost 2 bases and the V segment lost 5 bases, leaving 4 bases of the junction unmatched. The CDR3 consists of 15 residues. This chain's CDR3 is CASSDSSGRAYEQYF. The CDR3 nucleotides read TGTGCCAGCTCAGACTCTAGCGGGAGGGCCTACGAGCAGTACTTC.

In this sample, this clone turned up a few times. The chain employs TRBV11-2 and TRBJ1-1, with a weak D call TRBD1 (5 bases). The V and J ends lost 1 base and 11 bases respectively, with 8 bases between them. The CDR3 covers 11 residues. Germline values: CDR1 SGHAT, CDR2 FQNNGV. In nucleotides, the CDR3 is TGTGCCAGCAGCTTAGTCGACAGCGCTTTCTTT. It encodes CASSLVDSAFF.

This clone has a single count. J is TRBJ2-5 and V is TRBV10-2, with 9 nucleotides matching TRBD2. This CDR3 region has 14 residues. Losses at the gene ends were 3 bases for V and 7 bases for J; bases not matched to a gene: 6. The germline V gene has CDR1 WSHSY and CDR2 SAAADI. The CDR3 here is CASSEAAGGVTQYF. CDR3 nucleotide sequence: TGCGCCAGCAGTGAAGCGGCGGGAGGGGTGACCCAGTACTTC.

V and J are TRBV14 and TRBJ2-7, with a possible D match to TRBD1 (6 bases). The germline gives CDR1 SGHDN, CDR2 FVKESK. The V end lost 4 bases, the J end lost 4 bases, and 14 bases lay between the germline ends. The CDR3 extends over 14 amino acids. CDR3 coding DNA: TGTGCCAGCAGCCCGACAGGTTTGGCATACGAGCAGTACTTC. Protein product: CASSPTGLAYEQYF.

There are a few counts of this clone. CDR3 sequence reads: CASLRGAGGGSNQPQHF. The CDR3 nucleotides read TGTGCCAGCCTCCGCGGGGCAGGGGGCGGTAGCAATCAGCCCCAGCATTTT. V is TRBV28 and J is TRBJ1-5, with 8 nucleotides matching TRBD1. The V segment lost 8 bases and the J segment 0 bases; nucleotides outside the gene matches: 12. CDR3 length equals 17 residues. The germline V gene has CDR1 MDHEN and CDR2 SYDVKM.

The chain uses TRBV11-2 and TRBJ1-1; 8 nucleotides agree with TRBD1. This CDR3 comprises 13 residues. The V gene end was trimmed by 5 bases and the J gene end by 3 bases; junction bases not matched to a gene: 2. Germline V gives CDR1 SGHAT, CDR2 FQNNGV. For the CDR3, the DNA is TGTGCCAGCAGCACACAGGGGGACACTGAAGCTTTCTTT. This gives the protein CASSTQGDTEAFF.

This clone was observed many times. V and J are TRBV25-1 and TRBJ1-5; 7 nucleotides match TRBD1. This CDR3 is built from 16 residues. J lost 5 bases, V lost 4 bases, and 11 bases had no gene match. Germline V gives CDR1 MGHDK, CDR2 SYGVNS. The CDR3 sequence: CASSAATGAGHQPQHF. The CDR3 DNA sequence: TGTGCCAGCAGTGCCGCCACAGGGGCAGGCCATCAGCCCCAGCATTTT.

The CDR3 DNA reads as TGTGCCACCAGCAGAGGGCCGGGACAGACTAATGAAAAACTGTTTTTT. Its translation is CATSRGPGQTNEKLFF. The genes are TRBV15 and TRBJ1-4, with TRBD1 identical over 7 bases. This CDR3 spans 16 amino acids. V shed 1 base and J 2 bases; nucleotides not matched to a gene: 4. CDR1 and CDR2 from the germline V gene are LNHNV and YYDKDF (reference sequence).

The CDR3 region is CASSPGLAGGRTGELFF. As DNA, the CDR3 is TGTGCCAGCAGCCCGGGACTAGCGGGAGGGCGGACCGGGGAGCTGTTTTTT. The gene calls are TRBV9 and TRBJ2-2; 16 bases are shared with TRBD2. The trim removed 4 bases at V and 5 bases at J, leaving 5 bases unmatched. Germline V CDR1 and CDR2: SGDLS, YYNGEE. This CDR3 is built from 17 residues.

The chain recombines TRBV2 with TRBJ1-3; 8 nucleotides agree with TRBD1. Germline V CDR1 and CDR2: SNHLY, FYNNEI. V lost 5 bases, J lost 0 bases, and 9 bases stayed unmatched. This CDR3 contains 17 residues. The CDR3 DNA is TGTGCCAGCAGTTGGACAGGGTGGTTCCTCTCTGGAAACACCATATATTTT. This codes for CASSWTGWFLSGNTIYF.

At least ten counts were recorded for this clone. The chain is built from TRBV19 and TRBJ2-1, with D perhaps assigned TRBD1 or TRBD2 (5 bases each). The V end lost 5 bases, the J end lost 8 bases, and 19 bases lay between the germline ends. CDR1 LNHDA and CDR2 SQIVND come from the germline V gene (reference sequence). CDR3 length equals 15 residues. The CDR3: CASSPSPGPFYEQFF. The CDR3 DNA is TGTGCCAGTAGTCCCTCTCCGGGACCCTTCTATGAGCAGTTCTTC.

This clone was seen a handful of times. In DNA form, the CDR3 reads TGTGCCAGCAGCTTAGACCAGGGACTAGTTCTTGAGCAGTTCTTC. Encoded protein: CASSLDQGLVLEQFF. The chain carries TRBV7-6 and TRBJ2-1; 8 positions agree with TRBD2. Germline V gene data show CDR1 as SGHVS and CDR2 as FNYEAQ. V lost 1 base and J lost 9; bases outside the gene matches: 8. This CDR3 is built from 15 residues.

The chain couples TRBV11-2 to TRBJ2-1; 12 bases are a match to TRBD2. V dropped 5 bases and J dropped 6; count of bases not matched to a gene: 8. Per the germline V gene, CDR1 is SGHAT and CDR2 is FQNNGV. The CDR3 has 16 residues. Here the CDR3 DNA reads TGTGCCAGCAGCACGGAGCTAGCGGGAGGGCCCAATGAGCAGTTCTTC. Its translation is CASSTELAGGPNEQFF.